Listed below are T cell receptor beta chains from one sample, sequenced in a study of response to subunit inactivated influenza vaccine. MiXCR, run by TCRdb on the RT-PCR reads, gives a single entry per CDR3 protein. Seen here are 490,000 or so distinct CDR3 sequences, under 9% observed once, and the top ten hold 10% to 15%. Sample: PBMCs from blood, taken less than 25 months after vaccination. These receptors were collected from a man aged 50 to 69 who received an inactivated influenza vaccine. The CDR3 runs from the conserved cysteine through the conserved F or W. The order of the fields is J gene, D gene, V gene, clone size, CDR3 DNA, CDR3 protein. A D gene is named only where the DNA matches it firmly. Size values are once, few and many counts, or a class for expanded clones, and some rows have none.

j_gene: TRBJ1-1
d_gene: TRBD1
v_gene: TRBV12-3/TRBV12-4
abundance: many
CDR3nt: TGTGCCAGCAGTCTGGGACAGAGGAACACTGAAGCTTTCTTT
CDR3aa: CASSLGQRNTEAFF

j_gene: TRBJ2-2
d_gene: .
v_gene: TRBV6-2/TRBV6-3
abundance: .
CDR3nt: TGTGCCAGCAGTTCCCTACGGGGGGCCTTGGCCAGGGAGCTGTTTTTT
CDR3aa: CASSSLRGALARELFF

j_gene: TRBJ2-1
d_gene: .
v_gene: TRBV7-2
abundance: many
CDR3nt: TGTGCCAGCAGCCCGGGCCGGGACTACAATGAGCAGTTCTTC
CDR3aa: CASSPGRDYNEQFF

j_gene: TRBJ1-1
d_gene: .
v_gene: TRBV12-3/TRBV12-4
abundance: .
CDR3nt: TGTGCCAGCAGGGGGGAGGGGTTGGAAGCTTTCTTT
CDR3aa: CASRGEGLEAFF

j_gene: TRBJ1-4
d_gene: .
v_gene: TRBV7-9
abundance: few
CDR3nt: TGTGCCAGCAGCTTAGACACCGGGCTTAGCGAAAAACTGTTTTTT
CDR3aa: CASSLDTGLSEKLFF

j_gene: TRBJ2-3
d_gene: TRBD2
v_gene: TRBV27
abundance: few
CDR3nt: TGTGCCAGCAGGCCCACTAGCGTAGGCACGCAGTATTTT
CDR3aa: CASRPTSVGTQYF

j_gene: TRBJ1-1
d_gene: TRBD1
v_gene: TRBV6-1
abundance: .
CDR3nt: TGTGCCAGCAGTAGGGTAGGGGGCCAGAACACTGAAGCTTTCTTT
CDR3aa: CASSRVGGQNTEAFF

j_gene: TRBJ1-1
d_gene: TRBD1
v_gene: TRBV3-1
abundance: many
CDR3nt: TGTGCCAGCAGCTACGGACAGGGAACCACTGAAGCTTTCTTT
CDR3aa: CASSYGQGTTEAFF

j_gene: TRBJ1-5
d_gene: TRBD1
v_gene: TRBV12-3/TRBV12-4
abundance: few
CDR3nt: TGTGCCAGCAGGCTGGGACAGGACAATCAGCCCCAGCATTTT
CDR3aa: CASRLGQDNQPQHF

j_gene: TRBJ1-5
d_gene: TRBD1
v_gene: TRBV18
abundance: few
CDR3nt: TGTGCCAGCTCACCCGACAGGGCCCTCAATCAGCCCCAGCATTTT
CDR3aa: CASSPDRALNQPQHF

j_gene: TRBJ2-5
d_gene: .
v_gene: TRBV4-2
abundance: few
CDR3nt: TGTGCCAGCAGCCAAGAATTAGCGCAAGAGACCCAGTACTTC
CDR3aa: CASSQELAQETQYF

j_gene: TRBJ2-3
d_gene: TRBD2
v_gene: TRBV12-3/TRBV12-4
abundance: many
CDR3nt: TGTGCCAGCAGCCCCAGACTAGCGCCGAGCACAGATACGCAGTATTTT
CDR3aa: CASSPRLAPSTDTQYF

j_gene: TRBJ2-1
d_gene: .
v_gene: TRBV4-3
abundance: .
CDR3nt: TGCGCCAGCAGCCAAGTCGCTCCTTCAAGCTCCTACAATGAGCAGTTCTTC
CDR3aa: CASSQVAPSSSYNEQFF

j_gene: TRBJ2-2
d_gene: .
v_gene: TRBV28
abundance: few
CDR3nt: TGTGCCAGCAGTTTCGTCGGGGGCGAAGCCGGGGAGCTGTTTTTT
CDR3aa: CASSFVGGEAGELFF

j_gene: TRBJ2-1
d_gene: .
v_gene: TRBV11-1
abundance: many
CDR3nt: TGTGCCAGCAGCTTAGCGCTAAATCCAGGATACAATGAGCAGTTCTTC
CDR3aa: CASSLALNPGYNEQFF

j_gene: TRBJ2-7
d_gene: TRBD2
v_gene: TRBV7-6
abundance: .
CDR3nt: TGTGCCAGCAGCTTAGCCTCTAGCGGGCCCTCCTACGAGCAGTACTTC
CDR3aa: CASSLASSGPSYEQYF

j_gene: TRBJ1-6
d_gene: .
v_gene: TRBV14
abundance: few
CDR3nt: TGTGCCAGCAGCCAACCGTCGACGGGGGGACGACCTAATTCACCCCTCCACTTT
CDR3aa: CASSQPSTGGRPNSPLHF

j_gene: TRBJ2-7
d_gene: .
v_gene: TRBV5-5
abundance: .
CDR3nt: TGTGCCAGCAGCCTTGACAGGTACCTCTACGAGCAGTACTTC
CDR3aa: CASSLDRYLYEQYF

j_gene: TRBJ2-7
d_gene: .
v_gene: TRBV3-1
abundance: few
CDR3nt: TGTGCCAGCAGCCAAGGACAGACCATAAAGAACGAGCAGTACTTC
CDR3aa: CASSQGQTIKNEQYF